The 6 T cell receptor beta chains reported below all come from one sample, sequenced in a study of CD8+ T cells in alopecia areata. A sort of pooled cutaneous lymph node cells used CD4, CD8alpha, NKG2D, NKG2ACE and other stains. As the sequencing template, cDNA was produced by extracting RNA and reverse transcribing it. The repertoire was sequenced with immunoSEQ multiplex PCR; TCRdb's copy has only in-frame clones and lacks some. The repertoire has 290,000 or so clones, none seen only once; the ten largest take about 1.1%. The sample taken for sequencing was CD4+ T cells sorted from a lymph node. Receptor source: a C3H/HeJ mouse with alopecia areata. The strain is characterized by the MHC haplotype H2-k.

This clone was detected only a few times. The gene names given are mouse names. The CDR3 here is CTCSAERGYNSPLYF. The covered CDR3 bases are TGCACCTGCAGTGCAGAGAGGGGGTATAATTCGCCC. The V call is TRBV1, the J call TRBJ1-6; tentatively, D is TRBD1 (6 bases). The read terminates 3 residues ahead of where the CDR3 ends, so the germline J gene completes it. TRBJ1-6 is an open reading frame, and its role is uncertain. CDR1 is NSQYPW and CDR2 is LRSPGD in the germline V gene (reference sequence). Deletions cut 0 bases from V and 4 bases from J, with 7 bases between. CDR3 length: 15 residues.

This clone was counted a few times. Germline and genes: mouse. The read ends 4 residues early relative to the CDR3; the germline J gene fills the gap. The V gene is TRBV5, the J gene TRBJ2-7, with 11 bases lining up with TRBD2. Germline V gene data show CDR1 as LGHNA and CDR2 as YNLKQL (reference sequence). V lost 0 bases and J lost 2; bases outside the gene matches: 3. CDR3 length: 16 amino acids. The part of the CDR3 DNA that was read is TGTGCCAGCAGCCAAGACGGGGACTGGGGGCCCTAT. Residues: CASSQDGDWGPY. The entire CDR3 reads CASSQDGDWGPYEQYF.

Regarding this clone: The genes are named according to mouse. The read halts 4 residues ahead of the CDR3 end, with the missing end drawn from the germline J gene. V usage is TRBV13-2 and J usage is TRBJ2-2, with 8 bases aligning to TRBD2. This CDR3 comprises 15 residues. With V trimmed by 6 bases and J by 0 bases, 4 bases remained unmatched. Germline lookup yields CDR1 NNHNN and CDR2 SYGAGS (reference sequence). The CDR3 protein is CASENWGTNTGQLYF. CDR3 DNA (partial): TGTGCCAGCGAGAACTGGGGGACAAACACCGGG.

Turning to this clone: The gene names here belong to mouse. The CDR3 end lies 4 residues beyond the end of the read and is filled in from the germline J gene. V gene TRBV12-1 combines with J gene TRBJ2-7; 8 bases align to TRBD2. Germline CDR1 reads SGHSN; CDR2 reads HYEKVE. The CDR3 contains 15 residues. V was pared by 0 bases and J by 0 bases, with 3 bases of the junction left unmatched. The CDR3 DNA, read in part, is TGTGCCAGCTCTCTCCCGGGACTGGACTCCTAT. It translates to CASSLPGLDSY. The whole CDR3 reads CASSLPGLDSYEQYF.

This clone was counted a few times. Genes here carry mouse names. Sequencing ends 4 residues short of the CDR3 end; the germline J gene provides the rest. The chain uses TRBV1 and TRBJ2-7; the match to TRBD2 covers 9 bases. Germline assignment: CDR1 NSQYPW and CDR2 LRSPGD (reference sequence). The CDR3 length is 15 residues. V dropped 4 bases and J dropped 0; count of bases not matched to a gene: 4. The sequenced part of the CDR3 DNA is TGCACCTGCAGTGGGACTGGGGTCAGCTCCTAT. Encoded protein: CTCSGTGVSSY. The entire CDR3 protein is CTCSGTGVSSYEQYF.

To note about this clone: Gene names refer to mouse genes. The same CDR3 arises from other DNA sequences in this sample as well. The CDR3 sequence: CASSPQANTEVFF. The CDR3 bases that were read are TGTGCCAGCAGTCCCCAAGCAAACACA. The chain uses TRBV13-1 and TRBJ1-1; D is undetermined. The read ends 4 residues shy of where the CDR3 ends; the end is completed using the germline J gene. V was clipped by 4 bases and J by 0 bases, with 7 bases between them. Germline CDR1 reads NSHNY; CDR2 reads SYGAGN. The CDR3 is 13 residues long.